This TCR beta chain is from a study of T cell responses to AZD1222 COVID-19 vaccine. Whole-study findings and limits: Researchers took repertoire samples only after the peak T cell response had come. Nearly half of spike-specific TCRs reportedly go after variant regions that carry no mutations. Spike-specific TCR repertoires showed rising breadth and depth after two AZD1222 doses. Among the donors, most were white British and more were female, and clonal diversity was possibly underestimated.

Generated by immunoSEQ multiplex PCR, the TCRdb table keeps only in-frame clones and is missing some. The sample carries roughly 120,000 clones, less than 90% recorded once. This clone appeared once. What it binds is unknown. The CDR3 totals 11 residues. Germline CDR1 is MDHEN and CDR2 is SYDVKM. V was pared by 4 bases and J by 6 bases, with 7 bases between. This sequence originates from an adult in good health. Sequences were derived from peripheral blood, sampled on day 0 of AZD1222 vaccination. The rearrangement links TRBV28 to TRBJ2-7, with D possibly being TRBD2 (5 bases). CDR3 in amino acids: CASSWRVEQYF. The CDR3 coding sequence is TGTGCCAGCAGTTGGCGGGTCGAGCAGTACTTC.